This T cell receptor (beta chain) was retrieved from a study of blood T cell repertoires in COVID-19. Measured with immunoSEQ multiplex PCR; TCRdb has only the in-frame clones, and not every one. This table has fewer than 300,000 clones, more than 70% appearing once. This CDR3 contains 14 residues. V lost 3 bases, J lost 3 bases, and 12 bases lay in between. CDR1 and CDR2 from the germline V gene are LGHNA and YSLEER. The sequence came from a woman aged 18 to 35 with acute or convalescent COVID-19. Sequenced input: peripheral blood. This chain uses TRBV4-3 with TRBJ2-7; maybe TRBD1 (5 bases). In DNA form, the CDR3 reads TGCGCCAGCAGCCAGGACACATCCTACTACGAGCAGTACTTC. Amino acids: CASSQDTSYYEQYF.